These 7 T cell receptor beta chains share one sample of origin, sequenced in a study of molecular identifiers for immune sequencing clone quantification (dated by TCRdb to 2016 to 2019). Library creation used PCR. Sequencing relied on an Illumina MiSeq. TCRdb reanalyzed the raw reads on its own, using fastp at Q25 for trimming and MiXCR for clone calling, and kept in-frame beta chains. Rows matching on CDR3 protein sequence are summarized as one entry with the most common DNA and genes. In this sample the table shows fewer than 45,000 distinct CDR3 sequences, roughly 20% of which occur a single time. The top ten clonotypes cover more than 6% of the sample. Sequencing was carried out using naive CD8+ T cells from blood, with Jurkat cell RNA spiked in. Interpreted using the paper, the cell subset or site label stands for: FACS-sorted CD8+CD4-CCR7+CD45RA+ naive T cells. The receptors come from a human donor in good health. Some libraries in this study had Jurkat cell RNA spiked in.

This clonotype appeared a few times. The V call is TRBV19, the J call TRBJ1-2; no clear D gene. V dropped 1 base and J dropped 7 bases, with 10 bases sitting between them. Germline loops: CDR1 LNHDA, CDR2 SQIVND (reference sequence). The CDR3 is 13 residues long. The CDR3 coding sequence is TGTGCCAGTAGTATAGTGGCCGGATCTGGCTACACCTTC. Its translation: CASSIVAGSGYTF.

This CDR3 is CASSIGRSYEQYF. CDR3 nucleotide sequence: TGCGCCAGCAGCATCGGCAGATCCTACGAGCAGTACTTC. This chain joins TRBV4-1 and TRBJ2-7; D is unclear. Trimming pared 5 bases from V and 1 base from J, leaving 9 bases between. In germline, CDR1 is MGHRA, CDR2 YSYEKL. This CDR3 has 13 residues.

This clonotype has at least ten counts. The V and J genes are TRBV6-6 and TRBJ2-5, with TRBD1 matching over 7 bases. Losses at the gene ends were 6 bases for V and 0 bases for J; bases not matched to a gene: 7. Germline CDR1 reads MNHNY; CDR2 reads SVGAGI (reference sequence). The CDR3 runs 15 residues. The CDR3 is CASRQQGTYQETQYF. The CDR3 DNA is TGTGCCAGCAGACAACAGGGGACGTACCAAGAGACCCAGTACTTC.

As for this clonotype: This may stem from a read error, because a much larger clone lies one nucleotide away. CDR3 sequence (DNA): TGCGCCAGCGGCCAAGGCAGGACAGATGAAGCTTTCTTT. Protein product: CASGQGRTDEAFF. V usage is TRBV4-3 and J usage is TRBJ1-1; TRBD1 might be the D (6 bases). Germline V gene data show CDR1 as LGHNA and CDR2 as YSLEER. This CDR3 comprises 13 residues.

This clonotype showed up many times. CDR3 loop: CASSLGKETQYF. In DNA form, the CDR3 reads TGTGCCAGCAGTTTGGGCAAGGAGACGCAGTATTTT. The chain employs TRBV28 and TRBJ2-3, with D uncertain. In germline, CDR1 is MDHEN, CDR2 SYDVKM. The CDR3 is 12 residues long. Trimming removed 3 bases from V and 9 bases from J, with 10 bases in between.

This clonotype was counted at least ten times. The chain carries TRBV28 and TRBJ1-5, with a possible D match to TRBD1 (5 bases). V was pared by 8 bases and J by 3 bases, with 14 bases between. The CDR3 runs 14 residues. Looked up from germline, CDR1 is MDHEN and CDR2 is SYDVKM. In DNA, the CDR3 is TGTGCCAGCGACTGGGCGGGACTCAATCAGCCCCAGCATTTT. As protein: CASDWAGLNQPQHF.

The chain joins TRBV27 to TRBJ2-3; 13 bases are a match to TRBD2. The V gene end was trimmed by 5 bases and the J gene end by 5 bases; junction bases not matched to a gene: 4. The germline gives CDR1 MNHEY, CDR2 SMNVEV (reference sequence). The CDR3 sequence is 15 residues long. The CDR3 region has the DNA TGTGCCAGCAGTCACGGACTAGCGGGAGAAGATACGCAGTATTTT. Translating it yields CASSHGLAGEDTQYF.